The T cell receptor beta chain under discussion was sequenced for a study of Ad26.COV2.S vaccination and SARS-CoV-2 variants. The CDR3 extends over 15 amino acids. Trimming shortened V by 6 bases and J by 5 bases, and 17 bases separated the two germline ends. The germline gives CDR1 MDHEN, CDR2 SYDVKM. The sample's treatment: around 19 received Ad26.COV2.S at low or high dose, single or two shots; roughly five received placebo; per-sample allocation not given. All samples were drawn on day 63, counting from the first vaccine or placebo injection. Produced via immunoSEQ multiplex PCR; TCRdb's table is partial and in-frame only. The sample has about 420,000 clones, over 75% seen once.

This clonotype was sampled from a person aged 18-60 years who received the Ad26.COV2.S COVID-19 vaccine or a placebo. Material: peripheral blood, obtained in a trial of Ad26.COV2.S vaccine versus placebo. The rearrangement links TRBV28 to TRBJ1-5; possibly TRBD1 for D (5 bases). In DNA, the CDR3 is TGTGCCAGCAGGCCCCAGGGAGGTTACGATCAGCCCCAGCATTTT. Amino acids: CASRPQGGYDQPQHF.